The 8 T cell receptor beta chains below all came from one sample that was sequenced in a study of blood T cell repertoires in COVID-19. Profiling relied on immunoSEQ multiplex PCR, and the TCRdb table lists in-frame clones only, not all of them. The sample includes roughly 160,000 clones, around nine tenths of them seen just once. Sequenced input: peripheral blood. The receptors shown here come from a man in his sixties with COVID-19, enrolled during active disease.

The rearrangement joins TRBV28 to TRBJ1-3; 7 nucleotides line up with TRBD1. The trim removed 7 bases at V and 2 bases at J, leaving 8 bases unmatched. The germline gives CDR1 MDHEN, CDR2 SYDVKM. The CDR3 is 15 amino acids. The CDR3 loop is CASILTGRTGNTIYF. CDR3 DNA: TGTGCCAGCATACTGACAGGGCGAACTGGAAACACCATATATTTT.

This chain uses TRBV6-6 with TRBJ2-5, with 7 positions matching TRBD1. With V trimmed by 6 bases and J by 2 bases, 6 bases remained unmatched. The CDR3 runs to 14 residues. CDR1 is MNHNY, CDR2 SVGAGI, per germline (reference sequence). The CDR3 reads CASRTGQVQETQYF. CDR3 sequence (DNA): TGTGCCAGCAGGACCGGACAGGTACAAGAGACCCAGTACTTC.

The chain has TRBV24-1 and TRBJ1-1; D unresolved. Germline CDR1 reads KGHDR; CDR2 reads SFDVKD. With 1 base removed from V and 0 bases from J, the gap between germline ends came to 17 bases. The CDR3 runs 18 residues. The CDR3: CATSDFNSSDLMNTEAFF. CDR3 sequence (DNA): TGTGCCACCAGTGATTTCAATAGCAGTGATTTAATGAACACTGAAGCTTTCTTT.

The CDR3 loop reads CASSFPGQPSGNTIYF. In DNA, the CDR3 is TGTGCCAGTAGTTTTCCGGGACAGCCCTCTGGAAACACCATATATTTT. V is TRBV19 and J is TRBJ1-3, with 7 bases fitting TRBD1. The CDR3 length is 16 residues. Per germline, CDR1 LNHDA and CDR2 SQIVND (reference sequence). The V and J ends lost 5 bases and 0 bases, in that order; junction bases with no gene match: 7.

The chain combines TRBV6-5 with TRBJ1-1; 7 bases are a match to TRBD1. The germline gives CDR1 MNHEY, CDR2 SVGAGI. Unmatched junction bases numbered 4, after V lost 8 bases and J lost 1 base. The CDR3 has 13 residues. DNA of the CDR3: TGTGCCAGCCTGAGACAGGGGAACACTGAAGCTTTCTTT. It yields the protein CASLRQGNTEAFF.

The rearrangement links TRBV18 to TRBJ1-5, with no clear D. V lost 6 bases and J lost 4, with 7 bases in between. Germline CDR1 reads KGHSH; CDR2 reads LQKENI. The CDR3 is made up of 12 amino acids. The CDR3 loop reads CASSELNQPQHF. The CDR3 DNA reads TGTGCCAGCTCGGAGTTGAATCAGCCCCAGCATTTT.

V usage is TRBV19 and J usage is TRBJ2-2, with 9 bases matching TRBD1. Trimming took 3 bases from V and 8 from J; bases not matched to a gene: 10. The CDR3 loop spans 16 amino acids. The germline gives CDR1 LNHDA, CDR2 SQIVND (reference sequence). The chain's CDR3 is CASSIYRTGVNGELFF. The CDR3 DNA is TGTGCCAGTAGTATTTATCGGACAGGGGTAAATGGGGAGCTGTTTTTT.

The gene calls are TRBV18 and TRBJ2-1, with D perhaps TRBD2 (5 bases). Trimming cost V 5 bases and J 0 bases, with 8 bases left between them. CDR1 is KGHSH and CDR2 is LQKENI in the germline V gene. The CDR3 spans 14 residues. CDR3 in DNA: TGTGCCAGCTCAATAGGGAGCTCCTACAATGAGCAGTTCTTC. Residues: CASSIGSSYNEQFF.